This T cell receptor beta chain was obtained from a study of cytomegalovirus exposure and HLA in healthy donors (TCRdb year 2017). Context from the whole study: An earlier analysis of 587 of the donors reported about 280 Gb of sequence data and 100 million to 120 million unique TCR beta sequences obtained from around 190 million T cells. An early release that covered some 640 HLA-typed donors contained about 300 gigabases of sequencing data and 75 million to 100 million unique TCR sequences. The genetic ancestry cluster associated with self-reported Caucasian donors included roughly 84% of the roughly 380 genotyped donors. The study was designed to test whether signatures of past pathogen exposure could be identified by cataloging public T cell receptors. Using immunosequencing, the study profiled T cell repertoires from 500 to 800 subjects and related those repertoires to cytomegalovirus serostatus. Along with the approximately 650-subject first cohort, a separate validation cohort of more than 90 different subjects was used. To predict cytomegalovirus infection status, the study brought together high-throughput TCR immunosequencing, statistical association of individual TCRs with disease status, and machine learning. In a later analysis, previously published TCR beta repertoires from 550 to 750 donors were re-analyzed and high-resolution HLA genotyping was added so that TCR occurrence patterns could be studied. In the later analysis, no new phenotypic data were used to find candidate immune exposures; instead, reliance was placed on TCR beta sequences and their occurrence across donors. An earlier analysis of some 600 of the donors applied high-throughput TCR beta sequencing to assess whether each TCR beta V gene segment acted as functional or pseudogenic. Alongside the repertoire data, information on donor age, sex, ethnicity and CMV serostatus was compiled. In a later genetic analysis, genome-wide SNP genotypes for about 55% of the roughly 700 donors were used, and that subset was treated as a discovery cohort. Every discovery cohort repertoire had been produced on one sequencing platform. HLA typing covered class I and class II loci at four-digit resolution. Typing coverage differed by locus: A, B, C, DRB1 and DQB1 were typed in about 620-630 donors, DQA1 in roughly 500, DPA1 in roughly 590, and DPB1 in 450 to 480. Roughly 5 DR-DQ haplotypes were handled as single units for association and clustering because linkage in the cohort was strong. Across 398 genotyped donors of the cohort, an average of 235,054 unique TCR beta nucleotide sequences per donor were sequenced, and 15% to 20% of those sequences were non-productive.

This clone was recorded a few times. No antigen is known for it. The record has no base qualities; no much larger clone is one base away. The cohort consisted of more than 650 healthy bone marrow donors. All cohort members were sampled while nominally healthy, although unrecorded immune exposures were likely present. The donor was CMV seropositive and was included in the group of 250 to 300 seropositive cohort members. A peripheral blood sample was provided by each donor, and peripheral blood mononuclear cells were used for TCR beta sequencing. Genomic DNA was extracted from the blood cell samples with the Qiagen DNeasy Blood Extraction Kit. Receptor amplification or capture employed the immunoSEQ multiplex PCR assay. For the multiplex PCR, a mixture combining 60 forward primers for TCR Vbeta segments and 13 reverse primers for TCR Jbeta segments was used. The CDR3 region of rearranged TCR beta genes was amplified from genomic DNA with a multiplex PCR assay. Amplified TCR beta libraries were sequenced as 87-base-pair reads on the Illumina HiSeq System. As for the authors' bioinformatics: A later analysis tallied around 80 million unique TCR beta chains across the 700 or so repertoires, and approximately 11 million of those chains were shared by two or more donors. Raw reads were error-corrected and collapsed into unique sequences with a nearest-neighbor algorithm that merged closely related sequences to remove PCR and sequencing errors. To assign V, D and J gene segments, CDR3 sequences were aligned to IMGT reference sequences. For a sequence to be retained, a match of at least six nucleotides was required to both a V gene segment and a J gene segment. Rearrangements were classified as productive when the CDR3 lacked stop codons and remained in frame with V and J, and all other rearrangements were classified as non-productive. CDR3 was defined according to IMGT convention as the region running from the second conserved V-encoded cysteine to the conserved J-encoded phenylalanine. The earlier analysis of about 620 of the donors excluded sequences that lacked an unambiguous match to a single V gene segment. An earlier analysis of 450 to 650 of the donors called V segments functional above 56.7% productive rearrangements and segregating when the between-donor standard deviation exceeded 5%. A statistical classification framework was built for diagnosing cytomegalovirus status from the catalog of TCR beta chain sequences. V and J gene assignment, in a later analysis, came from comparing TCR nucleotide sequences with IMGT/GENE-DB human TR gene sequences. Using the TCRdist pipeline, a later analysis assigned CDR3 sequences along with most-parsimonious VDJ recombination scenarios. In a later analysis, every TCR beta chain was defined by the combination of its CDR3 amino acid sequence and its V-gene family, and reads without a unique V-gene family were dropped. In a later analysis, approximately 640 highly shared, low-generation-probability nucleotide sequences were removed to address suspected cross-contamination and a sequencing artifact. In a later analysis, a clonal expansion index for each public chain was calculated from normalized within-repertoire ranks of inferred template counts. Generation probabilities in a later analysis came from a VDJ recombination model fitted to out-of-frame rearrangements, and those results were checked against IGoR. A later analysis scored TCR-TCR, TCR-HLA and TCR-CMV co-occurrence with hypergeometric tests, applying a repertoire-size bias correction to TCR pairs. In a later analysis, false discovery rates were estimated by permuting HLA or CMV assignments 20 times. In a later analysis, co-occurring TCRs were grouped with DBSCAN, and TCRdist sequence similarity was added when clustering was performed within HLA-allele-positive subsets. Co-occurrence clustering excluded repertoires with fewer than 30,000 or more than 120,000 public chains, plus five with anomalous nucleotide sharing. TCRdb mirrors the immuneACCESS table, restricted to in-frame sequences. Some clones are absent from its copies; in checked studies, under half trace to an unresolved V gene, and the reason for the others is unknown. V and J calls and clone size come straight from that table; D and trimming were deduced from the DNA. This sample has more than 140,000 clones in its table, and under 70% of those were observed once. 2.5% to 3.5% of the sample comes from the top ten.

Results and caveats for the whole study, not just this receptor: A cluster of highly shared sequence variants was judged likely to represent a technical artifact of the sequencing pipeline. Only TCR beta chains were sequenced in this cohort, and the absence of alpha or paired-chain data limited detectable features. Assigning TCR associations to individual alleles was difficult when HLA alleles, especially DR and DQ, strongly co-occurred. Roughly 17 rarely observed V segments, including chromosome 9 orphons, were excluded from the earlier analysis of some 590 of the donors because counts were too low. In vitro tests confirmed that a few of the cytomegalovirus-associated TCR beta chains recognize cytomegalovirus antigens. Several of the top co-occurrence clusters appeared to be linked to parvovirus B19, influenza, CMV and Epstein-Barr virus, according to a later analysis. Sequencing depth was assumed to be roughly uniform across donors in the presence/absence analyses, though that assumption may not hold. In a later genetic analysis, fewer N-insertions in productive TCRs were reported among donors in an Asian-associated ancestry cluster than the approximately 710-donor mean. Linkage disequilibrium might explain the correlated functional status among segregating V segments, but an unknown experimental factor could not be excluded. Because HLA typing was missing for some donors at each locus, association tests included only the typed subset. The study gave a list of around 170 TCR beta chains associated with cytomegalovirus. In a later analysis, HLA-associated TCR beta chains showed more clonal expansion and lower generation probabilities than non-associated chains that were equally common. The authors suggested that the approach could potentially be generalized to other disease states and immunological phenotypes. A later analysis found that TCR association rates varied across HLA loci, with DRB1 alleles showing the most associated TCRs and HLA-C alleles the fewest. For the cohort, immune exposure information was limited to CMV serostatus. The classifier was reported to diagnose cytomegalovirus status with high specificity and sensitivity in both the original cohort and the validation cohort. While some public TCRs were present in many individuals, most TCR sequences turned up only very rarely across donors. A later genetic analysis associated a missense DCLRE1C variant with V-gene and J-gene trimming of TCR beta chains, and an independent cohort replicated the association. Specific HLA alleles were associated with more than 15,000 TCR beta sequences at a false discovery rate of 0.05 in a later analysis. A further reported finding was that TCR beta sequences accurately predicted the HLA-A and HLA-B alleles for most subjects in the first cohort. In an earlier analysis of about 600 of the donors, most TCR beta V segments appeared in productive rearrangements about 90% or about 30% of the time, broadly matching IMGT annotations. According to a later analysis, most CMV-associated TCR beta chains appeared to be HLA-restricted, and the HLA associations seemed to be driven largely by CMV exposure.

The sequenced sample was PBMCs. The sequence came from a woman aged 30 to 39 in good health and CMV-seropositive.

The nucleotide sequence reads TGTGCCAGCACGTGGACTAGCGGGAGAATGCCGTACTTC. This is translated as CASTWTSGRMPYF. In this chain, TRBV6-6 is recombined with TRBJ2-7, with TRBD2 matching 13 junction bases. V ends up 7 bases short and J 12 bases short, with an unmatched junction base count of 9. The CDR3 holds 13 amino acids from the cysteine to the phenylalanine. Only the CDR3 part of the read is kept: 39 bases, read in frame from the first base. The germline V gene (reference sequence) provides CDR1 MNHNY and CDR2 SVGAGI.